The rows below give T cell receptor beta chains drawn from one sample of a study of glioma-infiltrating T cells. Via MiXCR, TCRdb re-called the multiplex PCR reads, giving one row per CDR3 protein. The sample lists approximately 190,000 distinct CDR3 sequences, 32% seen once, with around 20% in the top ten. Sample: glioma tissue, nonneoplastic brain tissue, or PBMCs (not recorded which). Receptors were obtained from a human donor with low-grade glioma or glioblastoma, undergoing nonglioma brain surgery, or in good health (not recorded which). CDR3s include the opening cysteine and the closing phenylalanine or tryptophan. The D gene is left open where the match is weak. Size values are once, few and many counts, or a class for expanded clones, and some rows have none.

j_call v_call clone_size d_call cdr3_nt cdr3_aa
TRBJ1-2 TRBV3-1 NA NA TGTGCCAGCAGCAGAGGGGGTCGGCTCGGCTACACCTTC CASSRGGRLGYTF
TRBJ2-7 TRBV6-1 many NA TGTGCCAGCAGCCTTCTGGGAGGGGGCGTATACGAGCAGTACTTC CASSLLGGGVYEQYF
TRBJ2-3 TRBV20-1 many TRBD2 TGCAGTGCTAGGGGGATGACGGGAGGCGCAGATACGCAGTATTTT CSARGMTGGADTQYF
TRBJ2-5 TRBV5-1 NA NA TGCGCCAGCAGCTTGGGGATTAGCGGAACCCAAGAGACCCAGTACTTC CASSLGISGTQETQYF
TRBJ2-1 TRBV6-6 NA NA TGTGCCAGCACCCCTCGGCGCAGGGTGCATGAGCAGTTCTTC CASTPRRRVHEQFF
TRBJ2-5 TRBV19 few NA TGTGCCAGTAGTACGTATGACAGGCAAGAGACCCAGTACTTC CASSTYDRQETQYF
TRBJ1-1 TRBV5-1 NA NA TGCGCCAGCAGCTTGAGGCAGGGGTTTGAAGCTTTCTTT CASSLRQGFEAFF
TRBJ2-1 TRBV27 once TRBD1 TGTGCCAGCAGTTCGCTGACAGGGGGTCGGAATGAGCAGTTCTTC CASSSLTGGRNEQFF
TRBJ1-1 TRBV27 NA NA TGTGCTAGCAGTTTACGCCAGGGTTTCAATGAAGCTTCCTTT CASSLRQGFNEASF
TRBJ1-5 TRBV3-1 few NA TGTGCCAGCAGCCAAGGCGGGGGATCCCAGCCCCAGCATTTT CASSQGGGSQPQHF
TRBJ2-2 TRBV4-3 NA NA TGCGCCACCACACCGCGAGGTCCGAACACCGGGGAGCTGTTTTTT CATTPRGPNTGELFF
TRBJ1-6 TRBV7-9 many NA TGTGCCAGCAGCTTAGAGAGCTCCTATAATTCACCCCTCCACTTT CASSLESSYNSPLHF
TRBJ2-3 TRBV12-3/TRBV12-4 few NA TGTGCCAGCAGTTTGGGGGCCGCCATTAGCACAGATACGCAGTATTTT CASSLGAAISTDTQYF
TRBJ2-3 TRBV4-1 once TRBD2 TGCGCCAGCAGCCAACCACCTGGGGGGGTGAGTGGCACAGATACGCAGTATTTT CASSQPPGGVSGTDTQYF
TRBJ1-5 TRBV12-3/TRBV12-4 many NA TGTGCCAGCAGTTCCCAGACCGGTCAGCCCCAGCATTTT CASSSQTGQPQHF